Below, 15 T cell receptor beta chains from the same sample are listed, as sequenced in a study of blood T cells in healthy people across ages. A second roughly 6 to 11 cycle PCR used barcoded and J-beta primers. TCRdb itself ran the 5' RACE reads through MiXCR, one entry per CDR3 protein. Counted here are approximately 780,000 distinct CDR3 sequences, roughly 25% occurring once; the ten biggest clones make up about 2.9%. These same records also appear under a second study, on T cells of mothers and their children.

Sample: blood. All receptors come from a boy aged 10-17 years in good health.

The chain is built from TRBV5-1 and TRBJ2-1; 7 nucleotides match TRBD2. The CDR3 runs 13 residues. Trimming cost V 3 bases and J 6 bases; bases outside gene matches: 3. Germline V gene data show CDR1 as SGHRS and CDR2 as YFSETQ. CDR3: CASSWEGANEQFF. In DNA form, the CDR3 reads TGCGCCAGCAGCTGGGAGGGAGCCAATGAGCAGTTCTTC.

The chain couples TRBV12-5 to TRBJ1-1; D not resolved. The V gene lost 3 bases and the J gene lost 3 bases, with 8 bases spanning the gap. The germline gives CDR1 LGHNT, CDR2 FRNRAP. There are 13 residues in the CDR3. The DNA of the CDR3 is TGTGCTAGTGGTTTTGGAAGAGACACTGAAGCTTTCTTT. Translating it yields CASGFGRDTEAFF.

This clonotype has only a few counts. This chain links TRBV4-2 with TRBJ2-4; D might be TRBD2 (6 bases). CDR3 length: 16 residues. V shed 3 bases and J shed 0 bases, with 12 bases lying between them. Germline loops: CDR1 LGHNA, CDR2 YNFKEQ. The CDR3 coding sequence is TGTGCCAGCAGCCAGGCGACGGGACTAGCCAAAAACATTCAGTACTTC. It translates to CASSQATGLAKNIQYF.

This chain joins TRBV29-1 and TRBJ2-5; 8 bases line up with TRBD1. V shed 8 bases and J 2 bases; nucleotides not matched to a gene: 10. The CDR3 runs 14 residues. CDR1 and CDR2 from the germline V gene are SQVTM and ANQGSEA. This CDR3 is CSFRGLGLQETQYF. CDR3 DNA sequence: TGCAGCTTCAGGGGGCTGGGCTTGCAAGAGACCCAGTACTTC.

This clonotype was picked up a small number of times. The chain links TRBV10-3 to TRBJ2-5, with a tentative D call TRBD2 (6 bases). TRBJ2-7 explains the end of the DNA better; the J call may be wrong. The CDR3 extends over 13 amino acids. The germline V gene has CDR1 ENHRY and CDR2 SYGVKD. DNA for the CDR3: TGTGCCATCACCTTTAGGCGGGGCTACGAGCAGTACTTC. Encoded protein: CAITFRRGYEQYF.

The chain joins TRBV6-5 to TRBJ2-5; no clear D gene. CDR3 length: 12 amino acids. Looked up from germline, CDR1 is MNHEY and CDR2 is SVGAGI. The germline V and J ends were trimmed by 6 bases and 5 bases, with 10 bases remaining between them. The DNA for the CDR3 is TGTGCCAGCAGACGCCGGCGGGAGACCCAGTACTTC. This sequence encodes CASRRRRETQYF.

As for this clonotype: Here the CDR3 omits its conserved ending phenylalanine or tryptophan, so a read error is the likely source. The rearrangement joins TRBV12-3 or TRBV12-4 to TRBJ1-4; D is unresolved. The CDR3 runs to 11 residues. Trimming took off 7 bases at V and 4 bases at J, with 4 bases between the two ends. The DNA of the CDR3 is TGTGCCAGCAAGGGTAATGAAAAACTGTTTTCT. Its translation: CASKGNEKLFS.

This clonotype was recorded a few times. This sequence joins TRBV12-3 or TRBV12-4 and TRBJ2-5, with 8 bases lining up with TRBD2. The J call is in doubt because the DNA end fits TRBJ2-1 better. The length of the CDR3 is 15 residues. The CDR3 loop is CASRHERGSYNEQFF. The DNA for the CDR3 is TGTGCCAGCAGACACGAGCGGGGGAGCTACAATGAGCAGTTCTTC.

V gene TRBV10-3 combines with J gene TRBJ2-3, with 13 bases identical to TRBD2. The CDR3 contains 17 residues. The trim removed 4 bases at V and 4 bases at J, leaving 8 bases unmatched. Germline values: CDR1 ENHRY, CDR2 SYGVKD. The CDR3 sequence is CAISGTSGGNRADTQYF. The CDR3 nucleotides read TGTGCCATCAGTGGGACTAGCGGGGGTAATCGGGCAGATACGCAGTATTTT.

V is TRBV5-1 and J is TRBJ2-5, with D possibly TRBD1 on 5 matching bases. Trimming removed 6 bases from V and 2 bases from J, with 14 bases in between. CDR1 and CDR2 from the germline V gene are SGHRS and YFSETQ. CDR3 length equals 14 residues. The CDR3 protein is CASKSGPGQETQYF. In nucleotides, the CDR3 is TGCGCCAGCAAGTCTGGACCAGGGCAAGAGACCCAGTACTTC. The full variable domain, rest sourced from reference TRBV5-1 and TRBJ2-5, is KAGVTQTPRYLIKTRGQQVTLSCSPISGHRSVSWYQQTPGQGLQFLFEYFSETQRNKGNFPGRFSGRQFSNSRSEMNVSTLELGDSALYLCASKSGPGQETQYFGPGTRLLVL.

The chain recombines TRBV12-3 or TRBV12-4 with TRBJ2-7; D call uncertain. The length of the CDR3 is 13 residues. Trimming took off 1 base at V and 5 bases at J, with 9 bases between the two ends. CDR3 region: CASSLGLLDEQYF. CDR3 nucleotides: TGTGCCAGCAGTTTAGGACTTTTGGACGAGCAGTACTTC.

This clonotype was detected only a few times. The rearrangement joins TRBV6-1 to TRBJ2-1; the D gene is possibly TRBD1 (5 bases). V was pared by 3 bases and J by 9 bases, with 15 bases between. CDR1 is MNHNS, CDR2 SASEGT, per germline. The CDR3 has 14 amino acids. CDR3 protein: CASSDPGYRVEQFF. Written as DNA, the CDR3 is TGTGCCAGCAGTGATCCAGGGTACCGAGTTGAGCAGTTCTTC.

The rearrangement joins TRBV7-8 to TRBJ1-2, with 7 bases lining up with TRBD1. The CDR3 is made up of 16 amino acids. Germline CDR1 SGHVS, CDR2 FQNEAQ. Germline trimming cut 1 base from V and 4 bases from J; bases unmatched to any gene: 9. This CDR3 is CASSLGGTAPIYGYTF. CDR3 coding DNA: TGTGCCAGCAGCTTAGGCGGGACAGCTCCGATCTATGGCTACACCTTC.

This clonotype was counted between two and nine times. The rearrangement links TRBV28 to TRBJ2-3; the match to TRBD1 covers 9 bases. CDR3 size: 13 residues. Germline V CDR1 and CDR2: MDHEN, SYDVKM. The ends lost 6 bases at V and 2 bases at J; junction bases unmatched: 0. In DNA, the CDR3 is TGTGCCAGCAGACAGGGGGCCACAGATACGCAGTATTTT. It encodes CASRQGATDTQYF.

This rearrangement joins TRBV21-1 to TRBJ2-3. TRBV21-1 is noted as a pseudogene. The CDR3 contains 13 residues. The CDR3 loop reads CASSKGIGHTQYF. CDR3 nucleotides: TGTGCCAGCAGCAAAGGGATCGGGCATACGCAGTATTTT.